The clone carrying this T cell receptor beta chain was observed once. Its specificity is unknown. V was cut by 5 bases and J by 7 bases, with 17 bases left in between. Germline loops: CDR1 SGHVT, CDR2 SQSDAQ. The CDR3 totals 14 residues. This sample is drawn from a study of T cell repertoires in cytomegalovirus infection. About the research overall: The public TCR beta signatures pointed to both CMV infection and matching HLA type.

TCRdb re-called the reads with MiXCR, one entry per CDR3 protein. The data show some 920,000 distinct CDR3 sequences, around 30% seen once. The sample was cultured CD8+ T cells from PBMCs, taken from culture after CMV antigen stimulation. The V and J genes are TRBV7-4 and TRBJ2-5; no definite D call. The source is a human donor in good health (CMV status not recorded). Some clones in this sample may be carry-over from other donors' samples. CDR3 in amino acids: CASSQATWSWTQYF. CDR3 DNA: TGTGCCAGCAGCCAAGCGACCTGGTCCTGGACCCAGTACTTC.